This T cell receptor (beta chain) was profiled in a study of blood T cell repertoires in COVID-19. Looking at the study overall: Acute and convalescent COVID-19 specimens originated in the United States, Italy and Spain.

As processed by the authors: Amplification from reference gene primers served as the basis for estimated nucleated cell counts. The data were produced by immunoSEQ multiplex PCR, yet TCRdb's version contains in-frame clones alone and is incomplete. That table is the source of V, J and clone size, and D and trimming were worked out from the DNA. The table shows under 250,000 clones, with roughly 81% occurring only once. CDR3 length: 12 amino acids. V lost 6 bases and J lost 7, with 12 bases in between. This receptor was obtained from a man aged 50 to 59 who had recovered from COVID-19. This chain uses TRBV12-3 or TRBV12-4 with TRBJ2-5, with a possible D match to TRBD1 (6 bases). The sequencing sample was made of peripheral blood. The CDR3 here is CASSGQLWTQYF. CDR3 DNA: TGTGCCAGCAGCGGACAGTTGTGGACCCAGTACTTC.